The 9 T cell receptor beta chains reported below all come from one sample, sequenced in a study of blood T cell repertoires in COVID-19. Assay: immunoSEQ multiplex PCR; the TCRdb copy retains only in-frame clones and omits some. The sample has 390,000 or so clones, just over 85% seen once. Specimen: peripheral blood. The receptors shown here come from a woman under 40 with active or convalescent COVID-19.

This clone occurred once. The chain uses TRBV5-8 and TRBJ1-1; the match to TRBD1 covers 8 bases. The ends lost 0 bases at V and 0 bases at J; junction bases unmatched: 7. Germline assignment: CDR1 SGHTS and CDR2 YDEGEE. The CDR3 sequence is 17 residues long. CDR3 DNA: TGTGCCAGCAGCTTGGGACAGGGGATGGGTATGAACACTGAAGCTTTCTTT. Translating gives CASSLGQGMGMNTEAFF. Using reference TRBV5-8 and TRBJ1-1 for the parts outside the CDR3, the full variable domain is EAGVTQSPTHLIKTRGQQATLRCSPISGHTSVYWYQQALGLGLQFLLWYDEGEERNRGNFPPRFSGRQFPNYSSELNVNALELEDSALYLCASSLGQGMGMNTEAFFGQGTRLTVV.

J is TRBJ1-1 and V is TRBV7-9; D is unclear. Trimming removed 6 bases at V and 1 base at J, with 9 bases between. The CDR3 extends over 13 amino acids. Germline V gene sequence: CDR1 SEHNR, CDR2 FQNEAQ (reference sequence). The CDR3: CASSSTGNTEAFF. The CDR3 nucleotides are TGTGCCAGCAGTTCCACGGGGAACACTGAAGCTTTCTTT.

The chain links TRBV6-2 or TRBV6-3 to TRBJ1-4; D gene ambiguous. Trimming left V 0 bases short and J 2 bases short, with 10 bases between. This CDR3 is 16 amino acids long. Germline CDR1 and CDR2: MNHEY and SVGEGT. The CDR3 loop reads CASSYSPGSTNEKLFF. The DNA for the CDR3 is TGTGCCAGCAGTTACTCCCCGGGGTCCACTAATGAAAAACTGTTTTTT.

V and J are TRBV10-3 and TRBJ2-7; TRBD1 might be the D (6 bases). The CDR3 runs to 13 residues. Deletions cut 3 bases from V and 6 bases from J, with 12 bases between. CDR1 and CDR2 from the germline V gene are ENHRY and SYGVKD. The CDR3 here is CAISDQGWGEQYF. CDR3 bases: TGTGCCATCAGTGACCAGGGGTGGGGCGAGCAGTACTTC.

The chain combines TRBV28 with TRBJ1-2, with 10 positions matching TRBD1. The CDR3 contains 15 residues. CDR1 MDHEN and CDR2 SYDVKM come from the germline V gene. Trimming cost V 6 bases and J 3 bases; bases outside gene matches: 7. The CDR3 nucleotides read TGTGCCAGCAGGGCCGGGACAGGGGATTACTATGGCTACACCTTC. Translated, it gives CASRAGTGDYYGYTF.

The chain has TRBV7-9 and TRBJ2-7; TRBD2 is a possible D gene (5 bases). V was shortened by 3 bases and J by 3 bases, with 9 bases between the two germline ends. Germline assignment: CDR1 SEHNR and CDR2 FQNEAQ (reference sequence). There are 13 residues in the CDR3. CDR3 in DNA: TGTGCCAGCAGCTTCGGGAACTTCTACGAGCAGTACTTC. Protein sequence: CASSFGNFYEQYF.

The CDR3, as DNA: TGTGCCAGCAGTTTACAGGGACAGGGAGGGTCACCCCTCCACTTT. This codes for CASSLQGQGGSPLHF. The chain carries TRBV6-6 and TRBJ1-6; 9 bases line up with TRBD1. The J segment lost 10 bases and the V segment lost 4 bases, leaving 8 bases of the junction unmatched. Germline CDR1 is MNHNY and CDR2 is SVGAGI (reference sequence). The CDR3 has 15 residues.

The chain couples TRBV11-2 to TRBJ2-2; TRBD2 agrees at 9 bases. Germline V lookup: CDR1 SGHAT, CDR2 FQNNGV. The CDR3 spans 16 residues. Unmatched junction bases numbered 11, after V lost 6 bases and J lost 6 bases. In DNA form, the CDR3 reads TGTGCCAGCAGTTACCTCGGACTAGCGAGGTCCGGGGAGCTGTTTTTT. Translated, it gives CASSYLGLARSGELFF.

J is TRBJ1-2 and V is TRBV24-1, with unresolved D. There are 12 residues in the CDR3. Germline V gene sequence: CDR1 KGHDR, CDR2 SFDVKD. The V and J ends lost 5 bases and 8 bases respectively, with 11 bases between them. The CDR3, as DNA: TGTGCCACCAGTGGTCCGACGGGGGGCTACACCTTC. It codes for CATSGPTGGYTF.